The next 2 T cell receptor beta chains were all read from a single sample in a study of CD8 T cells in ankylosing spondylitis. One entry per CDR3 protein, called by TCRdb with MiXCR from the 5' RACE reads. The sample records 340,000 or so distinct CDR3 sequences, roughly 14% being singletons. Sequencing was done on a sample of blood, either unsorted or a sorted T cell fraction (not recorded which). The receptors derive from a male donor with ankylosing spondylitis or in good health (not recorded which).

V and J are TRBV5-1 and TRBJ2-7; 13 bases are a match to TRBD2. The CDR3 loop spans 14 amino acids. Germline V lookup: CDR1 SGHRS, CDR2 YFSETQ. The trim removed 4 bases at V and 7 bases at J, leaving 5 bases unmatched. The CDR3 loop reads CASSAGLAGDEQYF. CDR3 sequence (DNA): TGCGCCAGCAGCGCTGGACTAGCGGGGGATGAGCAGTACTTC.

This rearrangement joins TRBV6-5 to TRBJ2-1, with D tentatively TRBD1 (6 bases). This CDR3 is built from 13 residues. The germline gives CDR1 MNHEY, CDR2 SVGAGI. The germline V and J ends were trimmed by 5 bases and 9 bases, with 14 bases remaining between them. The CDR3 nucleotides are TGTGCCAGCAGTAACACAGGGTGGGTTGAGCAGTTCTTC. Its protein product is CASSNTGWVEQFF.